The source of this TCR beta chain is a study of tumor-infiltrating lymphocytes in primary liver carcinoma. About the study: The patients included men and women who were aged 30 to 69 years. Notes on the study in general: Tumors had a significantly higher top-250-clone fraction than blood (p = 0.039). The study found tumor-adjacent and tumor-blood pairs overlapped less than tumor region pairs.

Total RNA amounting to around 530 ng was the source from which TCR beta cDNA was made with a constant-region primer. Employing slightly modified ARM-PCR, three nested multiplex PCR rounds were run, and these gave rise to the TCR beta libraries. With TRBV1-TRBV30 forward primers and a C-beta reverse primer, the first two PCR rounds were run for approximately 9 cycles each. TCRdb ran MiXCR on the multiplex PCR reads and lists one entry per CDR3 protein. The table lists 310,000 or so distinct CDR3 sequences, around three fifths of them singletons, with approximately 15% in the top ten. The V end was cut by 7 bases, the J end by 2 bases, with 12 bases between. CDR3 length: 13 amino acids. It was unsorted whole blood that yielded blood RNA, and germline DNA was also extracted. Remarks on this clonotype: Antigen specificity is unknown.

The chain recombines TRBV12-3 or TRBV12-4 with TRBJ2-7, with D hard to call. The receptor comes from a woman aged 25 to 39 with primary liver carcinoma and hepatitis B virus infection. The source material was peripheral blood. The CDR3 DNA follows: TGTGCCAGCAACCAGGCCACCACCTACGAGCAGTACTTC. The encoded protein is CASNQATTYEQYF.